One and the same sample provided the 19 T cell receptor beta chains below, sequenced in a study of OX40 agonist ivuxolimab in advanced cancers. Profiled with immunoSEQ multiplex PCR; TCRdb holds only in-frame clones, not every one. The sample lists tens of thousands of clones, about 83% seen once, with under 25% in the top ten. The input for sequencing was CD4+ or CD8+ T cells sorted from blood, taken in a trial of the OX40 agonist ivuxolimab. These receptors originate from an adult with an advanced solid tumor such as melanoma, head and neck, liver or kidney cancer.

This clone was seen a handful of times. This chain connects TRBV25-1 to TRBJ2-1; TRBD1 matches at 8 bases. CDR3 size: 16 residues. V gave up 3 bases and J gave up 7 bases; unmatched junction bases: 11. CDR1 and CDR2 from the germline V gene are MGHDK and SYGVNS. The CDR3 DNA reads TGTGCCAGCAGTGACCTCCAGGGGGCGTTGGGTAATGAGCAGTTCTTC. This gives the protein CASSDLQGALGNEQFF.

Here the CDR3 reads CASSSFFGTDHVYGYTF. DNA for the CDR3: TGTGCCAGCAGCTCATTCTTCGGGACAGACCACGTCTATGGCTACACCTTC. The rearrangement links TRBV27 to TRBJ1-2, with 7 bases fitting TRBD1. Trimming at V came to 6 bases and at J to 4 bases, leaving 17 bases not matched to a gene. There are 17 residues in the CDR3. From germline, CDR1 is MNHEY and CDR2 SMNVEV (reference sequence).

This chain connects TRBV27 to TRBJ2-1; 8 nucleotides agree with TRBD2. The CDR3 spans 17 residues. The germline gives CDR1 MNHEY, CDR2 SMNVEV (reference sequence). Germline trimming cut 2 bases from V and 9 bases from J; bases unmatched to any gene: 15. CDR3 amino acids: CASSLGGRELAVGEQFF. For the CDR3, the DNA is TGTGCCAGCAGTTTAGGGGGGCGCGAACTAGCGGTTGGTGAGCAGTTCTTC.

The rearrangement uses TRBV28 and TRBJ1-5; D possibly corresponds to TRBD1 (5 bases). V dropped 3 bases and J dropped 6 bases, with 12 bases sitting between them. Per germline, CDR1 MDHEN and CDR2 SYDVKM. The length of the CDR3 is 14 residues. In nucleotides, the CDR3 is TGTGCCAGCAGTTTTGAGGGTAGGGGTCAGCCCCAGCATTTT. Encoded protein: CASSFEGRGQPQHF.

This chain connects TRBV7-9 to TRBJ1-1; tentatively, D is TRBD1 (6 bases). CDR1 and CDR2 (germline): SEHNR, FQNEAQ (reference sequence). Trimming took 5 bases from V and 1 from J, leaving 11 bases between them. CDR3 length: 14 amino acids. This CDR3 reads CASSLMTGNTEAFF. CDR3 DNA sequence: TGTGCCAGCAGCCTAATGACAGGGAACACTGAAGCTTTCTTT. Full variable domain (missing parts from reference TRBV7-9 and TRBJ1-1): DTGVSQNPRHKITKRGQNVTFRCDPISEHNRLYWYRQTLGQGPEFLTYFQNEAQLEKSRLLSDRFSAERPKGSFSTLEIQRTEQGDSAMYLCASSLMTGNTEAFFGQGTRLTVV.

The chain joins TRBV6-9 to TRBJ2-3; D remains unclear. The CDR3 runs 12 residues. V gave up 11 bases and J gave up 8 bases, with 17 bases separating them. Germline V gives CDR1 MNHGY, CDR2 SVAAGI. The CDR3 DNA follows: TGTGCCGTGTGGGTACGTAGCCTTACGCAGTATTTT. Protein: CAVWVRSLTQYF.

The gene calls are TRBV4-3 and TRBJ2-1, with 9 bases fitting TRBD2. This CDR3 region has 17 residues. With 4 bases clipped from V and 1 base from J, the junction kept 8 bases outside the gene matches. Looked up from germline, CDR1 is LGHNA and CDR2 is YSLEER. The CDR3 reads CASSPSHSGGSYNEQFF. CDR3 in DNA: TGCGCCAGCAGCCCATCCCATAGCGGGGGTTCCTACAATGAGCAGTTCTTC.

This clone appeared a single time. V and J are TRBV5-6 and TRBJ1-6, with D unresolved. Trimming removed 4 bases from V and 0 bases from J, with 17 bases in between. The CDR3 is made up of 18 amino acids. Germline V gene lookup returns CDR1 SGHDT and CDR2 YYEEEE. CDR3 DNA sequence: TGTGCCAGCAGCAACTCTATATTCGTGAGCTCCTATAATTCACCCCTCCACTTT. It codes for CASSNSIFVSSYNSPLHF.

This rearrangement joins TRBV9 to TRBJ2-2; 13 positions match TRBD2. V shed 0 bases and J 1 base; nucleotides not matched to a gene: 0. This CDR3 has 17 residues. Germline CDR1 and CDR2: SGDLS and YYNGEE. The CDR3 here is CASSVGLAGGNTGELFF. CDR3 coding DNA: TGTGCCAGCAGCGTAGGACTAGCGGGGGGGAACACCGGGGAGCTGTTTTTT. The full variable domain, in which reference TRBV9 and TRBJ2-2 provide the parts outside the CDR3, is DSGVTQTPKHLITATGQRVTLRCSPRSGDLSVYWYQQSLDQGLQFLIQYYNGEERAKGNILERFSAQQFPDLHSELNLSSLELGDSALYFCASSVGLAGGNTGELFFGEGSRLTVL.

The chain links TRBV7-3 to TRBJ2-7; D may be TRBD1 (5 bases). CDR1 SGHTA and CDR2 FQGTGA come from the germline V gene. This CDR3 has 13 amino acids. Trimming stripped 5 bases from V and 1 base from J, with 9 bases between. The DNA for the CDR3 is TGTGCCAGCAGCCTCAGGGATTCCTACGAGCAGTACTTC. Its protein product is CASSLRDSYEQYF.

This chain's CDR3 is CASSLEGGGSPLHF. As DNA, the CDR3 is TGTGCCAGCAGCTTAGAAGGGGGTGGTTCACCCCTCCACTTT. The V gene is TRBV7-9, the J gene TRBJ1-6; maybe TRBD1 (6 bases). Germline CDR1 is SEHNR and CDR2 is FQNEAQ (reference sequence). The CDR3 extends over 14 amino acids. V lost 1 base to trimming and J lost 9 bases, with 10 bases between them.

J is TRBJ2-1 and V is TRBV9; TRBD2 matches at 7 bases. Per germline, CDR1 SGDLS and CDR2 YYNGEE. Trimming took 2 bases from V and 4 from J; bases not matched to a gene: 6. The CDR3 is made up of 15 amino acids. The CDR3 region is CASSVDGGRYNEQFF. The CDR3 bases are TGTGCCAGCAGCGTTGACGGGGGGAGGTACAATGAGCAGTTCTTC.

This chain uses TRBV13 with TRBJ2-2, with unresolved D. Trimming cost V 4 bases and J 5 bases, with 11 bases left between them. Germline V gene lookup returns CDR1 PRHDT and CDR2 FYEKMQ (reference sequence). This CDR3 has 14 amino acids. The CDR3: CASSSPALTGELFF. In DNA, the CDR3 is TGTGCCAGCAGCTCCCCTGCCCTAACCGGGGAGCTGTTTTTT.

This rearrangement joins TRBV19 to TRBJ2-1; 10 bases fit TRBD2. Germline V gene data show CDR1 as LNHDA and CDR2 as SQIVND (reference sequence). The CDR3 covers 17 residues. The V segment lost 3 bases and the J segment 4 bases; nucleotides outside the gene matches: 9. The DNA of the CDR3 is TGTGCCAGTAGTATTACTAGCGGGGACCTCTGGTACAATGAGCAGTTCTTC. This encodes CASSITSGDLWYNEQFF.

The chain uses TRBV19 and TRBJ2-3, with 11 positions matching TRBD1. CDR1 is LNHDA, CDR2 SQIVND, per germline (reference sequence). This CDR3 is 14 amino acids long. J was trimmed by 4 bases and V by 3 bases; bases with no gene match: 0. The CDR3 loop is CASSMGQGADTQYF. DNA of the CDR3: TGTGCCAGTAGTATGGGACAGGGGGCAGATACGCAGTATTTT.

The chain uses TRBV6-1 and TRBJ1-1; D unresolved. The V and J ends lost 6 bases and 2 bases respectively, with 13 bases between them. Germline-derived CDR1 and CDR2 are MNHNS and SASEGT. This CDR3 region has 14 residues. CDR3 DNA: TGTGCCAGCAGCTCCAGCGGCGACAACACTGAAGCTTTCTTT. This gives the protein CASSSSGDNTEAFF.

The CDR3 sequence: CASSLSNPLAGGEQYF. CDR3 nucleotides: TGTGCCAGCAGTTTATCGAACCCACTAGCGGGAGGCGAGCAGTACTTC. This chain connects TRBV27 to TRBJ2-7; 12 bases match TRBD2. V gave up 0 bases and J gave up 6 bases; unmatched junction bases: 6. The CDR3 sequence is 16 residues long. CDR1 and CDR2 (germline): MNHEY, SMNVEV (reference sequence).

V gene TRBV28 combines with J gene TRBJ1-5, with D perhaps matching TRBD1 (6 bases). The germline V and J ends were trimmed by 6 bases and 3 bases, with 12 bases remaining between them. This CDR3 contains 14 residues. From germline, CDR1 is MDHEN and CDR2 SYDVKM. Written as DNA, the CDR3 is TGTGCCAGCAGACCGACAGGACACAATCAGCCCCAGCATTTT. Amino acids: CASRPTGHNQPQHF.

The chain joins TRBV21-1 to TRBJ2-3; the table's D call TRBD2 went unverified against the DNA. TRBV21-1 is tagged as a pseudogene. CDR3 length equals 16 residues. CDR3 in amino acids: CASSKGRTSGTDTQYF. The CDR3 DNA follows: TGTGCCAGCAGCAAAGGAAGGACTAGCGGCACAGATACGCAGTATTTT.